These 7 T cell receptor beta chains were sequenced from one sample in a study of PD-L1 blockade in urothelial cancer. Clones were sequenced by immunoSEQ multiplex PCR, and TCRdb holds only the in-frame ones, with some missing. The table includes tens of thousands of clones, about four fifths detected once. The time point is: pretreatment peripheral blood. Sequenced material: PBMCs, taken around atezolizumab (anti-PD-L1) treatment. The origin of the receptors is a man between 65 and 80 years old with urothelial cancer.

Only a few counts were recorded for this clone. This rearrangement joins TRBV11-3 to TRBJ2-4, with D perhaps matching TRBD2 (5 bases). This CDR3 is 12 amino acids long. The germline V gene has CDR1 SGHNT and CDR2 YENEEA. V was shortened by 2 bases and J by 9 bases, with 8 bases between the two germline ends. CDR3 coding DNA: TGTGCCAGCAGCTTACGGGAAAGCATTCAGTACTTC. This codes for CASSLRESIQYF.

This chain uses TRBV5-1 with TRBJ2-4; a weak D match, TRBD1 (6 bases). Germline CDR1 is SGHRS and CDR2 is YFSETQ. This CDR3 comprises 13 residues. V lost 1 base, J lost 5 bases, and 7 bases lay in between. The CDR3, as DNA: TGCGCCAGCAGCTTGAAGGGGGAAAACATTCAGTACTTC. Its protein is CASSLKGENIQYF.

The V and J genes are TRBV7-8 and TRBJ2-7; 7 nucleotides match TRBD1. CDR1 is SGHVS and CDR2 is FQNEAQ in the germline V gene. With 4 bases clipped from V and 2 bases from J, the junction kept 5 bases outside the gene matches. This CDR3 is 14 amino acids long. Here the CDR3 reads CASSSGQMAYEQYF. CDR3 sequence (DNA): TGTGCCAGCAGCTCGGGACAGATGGCCTACGAGCAGTACTTC.

The chain is built from TRBV7-3 and TRBJ1-6; D uncertain. Germline V gives CDR1 SGHTA, CDR2 FQGTGA. V dropped 1 base and J dropped 7 bases, with 5 bases sitting between them. This CDR3 spans 13 amino acids. CDR3 in DNA: TGTGCCAGCAGCTTAAACGGGAATTCACCCCTCCACTTT. This translates into CASSLNGNSPLHF.

This clone was seen just once. This chain links TRBV2 with TRBJ2-7; TRBD1 agrees at 10 bases. Germline V lookup: CDR1 SNHLY, CDR2 FYNNEI. This CDR3 spans 13 amino acids. V gave up 5 bases and J gave up 6 bases; unmatched junction bases: 4. The CDR3 loop reads CASSTGTGVEQYF. DNA for the CDR3: TGTGCCAGCAGTACCGGGACAGGGGTCGAGCAGTACTTC.

The chain combines TRBV5-1 with TRBJ1-4, with TRBD1 identical over 9 bases. The CDR3 covers 15 residues. CDR1 SGHRS and CDR2 YFSETQ come from the germline V gene. V lost 4 bases to trimming and J lost 7 bases; unmatched junction nucleotides: 8. The CDR3 region is CASSIGQGLGEKLFF. In nucleotides, the CDR3 is TGCGCCAGCAGCATCGGACAGGGGCTGGGTGAAAAACTGTTTTTT.

This rearrangement joins TRBV14 to TRBJ2-5; 8 bases match TRBD2. J lost 4 bases, V lost 4 bases, and 8 bases had no gene match. CDR1 and CDR2 (germline): SGHDN, FVKESK. The CDR3 is 15 residues long. CDR3 residues: CASSLRLSGGETQYF. As DNA, the CDR3 is TGTGCCAGCAGCCTAAGACTGAGCGGGGGAGAGACCCAGTACTTC.